This T cell receptor (beta chain) was sequenced in a study of shared clonotypes between healthy human individuals. The wider study: Ranging from 18 to 49 in age, donors were two women and three men. Study-level points and caveats: Relative to clonotypes present in all four donors, those not shared had lower generation probabilities.

Researchers partitioned CD4+ cells into CD45RA+ naive and CD45RA-negative memory subsets. Comment on this clone: No antigen is known for it.

At a deep level, the assay was run. Sequenced by immunoSEQ multiplex PCR; TCRdb stores in-frame clones only, minus some. The sample lists 1 million to 1.2 million clones, approximately 77% occurring once. CDR3 length equals 15 residues. Deletions cut 0 bases from V and 3 bases from J, with 13 bases between. CDR1 and CDR2 (germline): SGHRS, YFSETQ. The J gene is TRBJ2-7, the V gene TRBV5-1; D call uncertain. The receptor comes from a man aged 18 to 29 in good health. Some clones in this sample may be carry-over from other donors' samples. Sequenced: memory CD4+ T cells from PBMCs. Subset described: CD45RA-negative fraction. The CDR3 bases are TGCGCCAGCAGCTTGGCCCCAATGCCAGGCTACGAGCAGTACTTC. Its protein product is CASSLAPMPGYEQYF.